Below, 22 T cell receptor beta chains from the same sample are listed, as sequenced in a study of identical twins (dated by TCRdb to about 2016). Library construction relied on 5' RACE. The instrument was an Illumina HiSeq 2000. TCRdb itself trimmed the public reads at Q25 with fastp, ran MiXCR and retained productive beta chains. All rows with the same CDR3 protein become a single entry with the most common DNA and genes. In all, the sample holds 420,000 or so distinct CDR3 sequences, and 18% of those were seen once. 10% to 15% of the sample lies in the top ten. Sequences were obtained from naive T cells sorted from blood. The cell subset or site label corresponds to: cells isolated with a human naive T-cell isolation kit. These receptors were taken from a middle-aged man in good health.

The sample holds one count of this clonotype. Here the CDR3 reads CAISEGDSIPTGELFF. The CDR3 region has the DNA TGTGCCATCAGTGAGGGGGACTCAATCCCAACCGGGGAGCTGTTTTTT. The genes are TRBV10-3 and TRBJ2-2; weak D call: TRBD2 (6 bases). Trimming stripped 2 bases from V and 5 bases from J, with 15 bases between. The CDR3 contains 16 residues. Germline V gene lookup returns CDR1 ENHRY and CDR2 SYGVKD.

The table lists this clonotype with a few counts. This sequence joins TRBV10-3 and TRBJ2-5; TRBD1 matches 8 bases. This CDR3 has 17 amino acids. The trim removed 4 bases at V and 4 bases at J, leaving 14 bases unmatched. CDR1 is ENHRY, CDR2 SYGVKD, per germline. CDR3 bases: TGTGCCATCAGTGGTGGACAGGGAAACCAAAGAGGAGAGACCCAGTACTTC. This gives the protein CAISGGQGNQRGETQYF.

This clonotype occurred many times. The chain links TRBV12-3 or TRBV12-4 to TRBJ1-1; 8 bases are shared with TRBD1. Unmatched junction bases numbered 12, after V lost 5 bases and J lost 13 bases. This CDR3 contains 13 residues. The CDR3 loop reads CASSATDRGKGFF. Here the CDR3 DNA reads TGTGCCAGCAGTGCGACCGACAGGGGCAAAGGTTTCTTT.

V gene TRBV28 combines with J gene TRBJ1-6; D uncertain. Trimming took off 2 bases at V and 0 bases at J, with 8 bases between the two ends. CDR1 is MDHEN, CDR2 SYDVKM, per germline. This CDR3 contains 16 residues. The CDR3 nucleotides read TGTGCCAGCAGTTTACGGGGAAGCTCCTATAATTCACCCCTCCACTTT. Translation: CASSLRGSSYNSPLHF.

The chain links TRBV10-3 to TRBJ2-5, with TRBD2 matching over 8 bases. Germline CDR1 ENHRY, CDR2 SYGVKD. CDR3 length: 17 amino acids. The V gene end was trimmed by 2 bases and the J gene end by 7 bases; junction bases not matched to a gene: 15. The CDR3 region is CAISETWTSPNKSTQYF. CDR3 nucleotide sequence: TGTGCCATCAGTGAGACCTGGACTAGCCCTAATAAGTCGACCCAGTACTTC.

The rearrangement joins TRBV5-1 to TRBJ1-3; TRBD1 might be the D (5 bases). Germline assignment: CDR1 SGHRS and CDR2 YFSETQ. The CDR3 sequence is 14 residues long. Between the trimmed V and J ends, which lost 1 base and 3 bases, there was a span of 8 bases. The CDR3 loop reads CASSLSGFGNTIYF. In DNA, the CDR3 is TGCGCCAGCAGCTTGTCAGGGTTTGGAAACACCATATATTTT.

This clonotype came up a few times. CDR3 DNA sequence: TGTGCCAGCAGCTTAATCGCAAAGGCGGGAGATACGCAGTATTTT. Translating it yields CASSLIAKAGDTQYF. V gene TRBV7-2 combines with J gene TRBJ2-3; a weak D match, TRBD2 (5 bases). V dropped 2 bases and J dropped 5 bases, with 14 bases sitting between them. Germline V lookup: CDR1 SGHTA, CDR2 FQGNSA. The CDR3 spans 15 residues.

This clonotype was recorded many times. The chain couples TRBV11-2 to TRBJ2-1; TRBD2 matches at 10 bases. This CDR3 region has 18 residues. V dropped 3 bases and J dropped 4; count of bases not matched to a gene: 12. Germline CDR1 SGHAT, CDR2 FQNNGV. CDR3 coding DNA: TGTGCCAGCAGCTTGGGCGTAGCGGGGGGAACCAAGTACAATGAGCAGTTCTTC. Translation gives CASSLGVAGGTKYNEQFF.

This clonotype was seen many times. This chain connects TRBV24-1 to TRBJ2-7, with 9 bases matching TRBD1. Trimming removed 4 bases from V and 2 bases from J; junction bases left unmatched: 5. Germline V CDR1 and CDR2: KGHDR, SFDVKD. The CDR3 sequence is 15 residues long. The CDR3 nucleotides are TGTGCCACCAGTGACCCGGGACAGGGTACCTACGAGCAGTACTTC. Translating it yields CATSDPGQGTYEQYF.

This clonotype has a count of ten or more. This sequence joins TRBV7-2 and TRBJ2-2, with TRBD2 matching 9 bases. The CDR3 contains 19 residues. Germline CDR1 reads SGHTA; CDR2 reads FQGNSA. The V gene end was trimmed by 0 bases and the J gene end by 5 bases; junction bases not matched to a gene: 13. CDR3 loop: CASSLASLRAGGRTGELFF. For the CDR3, the DNA is TGTGCCAGCAGCTTAGCATCCCTCCGAGCGGGGGGACGGACCGGGGAGCTGTTTTTT.

This clonotype turned up a few times. This chain connects TRBV5-1 to TRBJ2-3; D unresolved. Germline V gene sequence: CDR1 SGHRS, CDR2 YFSETQ. V was trimmed by 4 bases and J by 6 bases, leaving 12 bases between them. The CDR3 consists of 13 residues. DNA for the CDR3: TGCGCCAGCAGCCGTGGATCGGCGGATACGCAGTATTTT. Translating gives CASSRGSADTQYF.

The V and J genes are TRBV20-1 and TRBJ2-2, with TRBD2 matching over 10 bases. CDR3 size: 20 residues. Germline CDR1 DFQATT, CDR2 SNEGSKA (reference sequence). Germline trimming cut 1 base from V and 1 base from J; bases unmatched to any gene: 15. CDR3 DNA: TGCAGTGCTAGAGGATCTAGCGGGGGCCCCCTGGAGCGGAACACCGGGGAGCTGTTTTTT. Its translation is CSARGSSGGPLERNTGELFF.

Only a few counts were recorded for this clonotype. The chain recombines TRBV28 with TRBJ1-2; D uncertain. CDR3 length equals 14 residues. V was clipped by 3 bases and J by 2 bases, with 10 bases between them. The V gene's germline CDR1 is MDHEN and CDR2 SYDVKM. CDR3 amino acids: CASSLAENNYGYTF. As DNA, the CDR3 is TGTGCCAGCAGTTTGGCGGAGAACAACTATGGCTACACCTTC.

This clonotype has more than one count but fewer than ten. The chain uses TRBV7-9 and TRBJ1-4, with 7 nucleotides matching TRBD1. The ends lost 2 bases at V and 7 bases at J; junction bases unmatched: 7. This CDR3 is built from 15 residues. CDR1 SEHNR and CDR2 FQNEAQ come from the germline V gene (reference sequence). The DNA for the CDR3 is TGTGCCAGCAGCTTATTTGGGACAGCGTCTGAAAAACTGTTTTTT. Translated: CASSLFGTASEKLFF.

This clonotype was found a few times. This chain connects TRBV20-1 to TRBJ2-7; 10 bases map to TRBD1. Trimming cost V 2 bases and J 4 bases; bases outside gene matches: 5. The CDR3 is made up of 14 amino acids. Germline V CDR1 and CDR2: DFQATT, SNEGSKA (reference sequence). The CDR3 DNA sequence: TGCAGTGCTAGAATCCGGACAGGGGGTTACGAGCAGTACTTC. Protein sequence: CSARIRTGGYEQYF.

V and J are TRBV20-1 and TRBJ2-5; maybe TRBD1 (5 bases). The CDR3 is 14 amino acids. V was trimmed by 2 bases and J by 5 bases, leaving 15 bases between them. Germline CDR1 and CDR2: DFQATT and SNEGSKA (reference sequence). CDR3 protein: CSARKTGRLETQYF. CDR3 bases: TGCAGTGCTAGAAAAACAGGAAGATTGGAGACCCAGTACTTC.

Written as DNA, the CDR3 is TGTGCCAGCAGCGTACAGGGTAATAATGAGCAGTTCTTC. Its translation is CASSVQGNNEQFF. This chain connects TRBV9 to TRBJ2-1; tentatively, D is TRBD1 (5 bases). The CDR3 has 13 amino acids. V was trimmed by 1 base and J by 7 bases, leaving 9 bases between them. In germline, CDR1 is SGDLS, CDR2 YYNGEE.

This clonotype appeared many times. CDR3 sequence (DNA): TGTGCCATGATGACAGGGGGTCCGAACACCGGGGAGCTGTTTTTT. It encodes CAMMTGGPNTGELFF. The chain recombines TRBV10-3 with TRBJ2-2; 9 bases are a match to TRBD1. Germline V gene data show CDR1 as ENHRY and CDR2 as SYGVKD. CDR3 size: 15 residues. The V segment lost 9 bases and the J segment 0 bases; nucleotides outside the gene matches: 5.

The chain couples TRBV28 to TRBJ2-7; no reliable D call. The CDR3 is made up of 13 amino acids. Trimming removed 6 bases from V and 0 bases from J, with 9 bases in between. CDR1 and CDR2 from the germline V gene are MDHEN and SYDVKM. CDR3 protein: CASSADSSYEQYF. The CDR3 DNA follows: TGTGCCAGCAGCGCAGATTCCTCCTACGAGCAGTACTTC.

This clonotype came up many times. The J gene is TRBJ2-3, the V gene TRBV7-9; D gene uncertain. Trimming removed 6 bases at V and 2 bases at J, with 3 bases between. The V gene's germline CDR1 is SEHNR and CDR2 FQNEAQ (reference sequence). This CDR3 is built from 11 residues. Here the CDR3 reads CASRITDTQYF. The CDR3 nucleotides are TGTGCCAGCAGGATCACAGATACGCAGTATTTT.

This clonotype was seen repeatedly, ten times or more. V is TRBV5-1 and J is TRBJ2-1; unclear D gene. The CDR3 loop spans 16 amino acids. V lost 4 bases and J 0 bases, leaving 14 bases between the germline ends. Looked up from germline, CDR1 is SGHRS and CDR2 is YFSETQ. CDR3: CASSGPVYPSYNEQFF. In DNA, the CDR3 is TGCGCCAGCAGCGGCCCCGTGTACCCCTCCTACAATGAGCAGTTCTTC.

This clonotype was seen repeatedly, ten times or more. V gene TRBV6-5 combines with J gene TRBJ1-5, with D hard to call. The germline CDR1 and CDR2 sequences are MNHEY and SVGAGI. The CDR3 is made up of 14 amino acids. V lost 2 bases, J lost 0 bases, and 5 bases lay in between. CDR3 in amino acids: CASSYKYSNQPQHF. As DNA, the CDR3 is TGTGCCAGCAGTTACAAGTATAGCAATCAGCCCCAGCATTTT.